This paragraph covers one TCR beta chain sequence. Antigen unknown. The sample originates from a study of shared clonotypes between healthy human individuals. Some clones are missing from TCRdb's copy, which holds only in-frame ones; the method was immunoSEQ multiplex PCR. The repertoire includes 2 million to 2.5 million clones, just over 90% of them detected once, and 0.39% sits in the top ten. Study outcomes and limitations: Represented genetic and exposure-history diversity was restricted by having few donors.

HIV-negative, healthy adults without recent acute infections or vaccinations were the donors. The TCR originated in a young man in good health. Some clones in this sample may be carry-over from other donors' samples. The sequenced sample was naive CD4+ T cells from PBMCs. The subset here: CD45RA+ positively selected.

The CDR3 DNA reads TGTGCCAGCACCGCGGGAGAGGGGCAGTTCTTC. This sequence encodes CASTAGEGQFF. The chain links TRBV7-9 to TRBJ2-1; 7 nucleotides agree with TRBD2. After removal of 7 bases from V and 12 bases from J, the junction contained 6 bases not matched to a gene. The V gene's germline CDR1 is SEHNR and CDR2 FQNEAQ (reference sequence). The CDR3 has 11 amino acids.